This paragraph reports one T cell receptor (beta chain). This receptor's antigen is unknown. There are no base qualities to consult, and no much larger clone falls within one base. The sample is drawn from a study of siplizumab effects on memory and regulatory T cells (dated 2019 in TCRdb). About the investigation overall: The effect of the anti-CD2 antibody siplizumab on alloreactive T-cell subsets was examined in allogeneic mixed lymphocyte reactions constructed from human PBMCs. General conclusions and limits of the study: Because sequences at frequencies below about 10^-5 were poorly captured, only a minor fraction of alloreactive clones could be mapped back to unstimulated subsets. Of the alloreactive CD4+ clones that could be mapped, the Treg-derived share averaged 68.8% with siplizumab compared with roughly 27% in control reactions. Unstimulated naive T cells appeared more diverse than memory T cells, and naive cells seemed to contribute substantially to the alloresponse. The cumulative frequency of alloreactive sequences that could be traced back to unstimulated CD4+ memory T cells was significantly reduced by siplizumab. Roughly 80-97% of proliferating CD4+ or CD8+ clones could not be assigned a naive or memory phenotype. Whether proliferating Tregs from siplizumab cultures were suppressive was not functionally confirmed.

Inclusive of the bounding cysteine and phenylalanine, the CDR3 is 14 residues long. Left in the record is the CDR3 DNA by itself, 42 bases read in frame from the first base. V and J are truncated by 3 bases and 2 bases respectively, leaving an intervening sequence of 8 bases. Sorted unstimulated T cells and proliferating T cells recovered from mixed lymphocyte reactions underwent TCRbeta CDR3 sequencing. Fresh whole blood from more than 9 HLA-typed healthy donors served as the source for isolating PBMCs. To map where alloreactive clones came from, unstimulated CD4+ non-regulatory T cells were FACS-sorted. The library was built by means of the immunoSEQ multiplex PCR assay. Each sample had about 10^5 TCR templates assayed by the deep sequencing platform. Genomic DNA extracted from sorted T cells was used for TCRbeta CDR3 sequencing. From the authors' description of their analysis: The R programming language was used for the clonal analysis of the TCRbeta CDR3 data. Unstimulated samples were compared with post-reaction CFSE-low samples to define alloreactive CD4+ and CD8+ clones. By matching sequences to the repertoires of sorted unstimulated Treg and non-Treg cells, each alloreactive CD4+ clone was assigned a regulatory or non-regulatory origin. TCRdb's version of the immuneACCESS table is confined to in-frame rearrangements and falls short of the full clone set. An unresolved V gene accounts for under half of the shortfall where checked; the remainder is of unknown origin. V and J calls and clone size are those listed in that table; D and trimming were worked out from the DNA. Here the sample has 100,000 or so clones; 85% to 95% occur a single time. The ten largest clonotypes hold 12% of the sample.

Sequencing was performed on non-Treg CD4+ T cells sorted from blood. The cell subset or site label, read with the paper, signifies: FACS-sorted unstimulated CD4+ non-regulatory T cells. This receptor was taken from a human donor in good health. This receptor chain uses TRBV23-1 and TRBJ1-5; a confident D gene designation cannot be given. TRBV23-1 is given ORF status, its function remaining uncertain. The CDR3 amino acid sequence is: CASSHLERNQPQHF. The sequenced DNA is TGCGCCAGCAGTCACCTTGAGCGCAATCAGCCCCAGCATTTT.